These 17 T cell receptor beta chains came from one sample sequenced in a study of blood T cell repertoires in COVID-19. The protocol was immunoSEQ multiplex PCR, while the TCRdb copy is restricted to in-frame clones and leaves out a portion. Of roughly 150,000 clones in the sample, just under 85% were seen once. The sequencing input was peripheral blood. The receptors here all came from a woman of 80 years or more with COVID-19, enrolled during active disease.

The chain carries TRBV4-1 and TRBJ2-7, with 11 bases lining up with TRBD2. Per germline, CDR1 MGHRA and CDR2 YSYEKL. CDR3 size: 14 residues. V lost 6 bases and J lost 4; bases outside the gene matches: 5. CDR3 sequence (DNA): TGCGCCAGCAGTCTCACTAGCGGGAGATACGAGCAGTACTTC. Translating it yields CASSLTSGRYEQYF.

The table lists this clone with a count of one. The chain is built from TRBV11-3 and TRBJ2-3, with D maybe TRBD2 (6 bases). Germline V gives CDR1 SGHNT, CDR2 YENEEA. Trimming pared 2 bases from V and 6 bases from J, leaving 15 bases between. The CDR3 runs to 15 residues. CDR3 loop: CASSLSVGGVDTQYF. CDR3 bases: TGTGCCAGCAGCTTATCGGTAGGCGGGGTGGATACGCAGTATTTT.

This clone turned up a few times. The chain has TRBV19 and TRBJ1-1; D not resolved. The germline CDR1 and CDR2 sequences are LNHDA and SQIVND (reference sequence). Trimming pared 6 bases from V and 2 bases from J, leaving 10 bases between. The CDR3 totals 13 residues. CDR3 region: CASRPYLNTEAFF. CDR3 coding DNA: TGTGCCAGTAGACCTTACCTAAACACTGAAGCTTTCTTT.

CDR3 DNA sequence: TGTGCCACCAGTGACCCTACAGGGGGCACCACCGGGGAGCTGTTTTTT. It is translated as CATSDPTGGTTGELFF. V and J are TRBV24-1 and TRBJ2-2, with 9 bases aligning to TRBD1. Trimming at V came to 4 bases and at J to 4 bases, leaving 6 bases not matched to a gene. There are 16 residues in the CDR3. The V gene's germline CDR1 is KGHDR and CDR2 SFDVKD.

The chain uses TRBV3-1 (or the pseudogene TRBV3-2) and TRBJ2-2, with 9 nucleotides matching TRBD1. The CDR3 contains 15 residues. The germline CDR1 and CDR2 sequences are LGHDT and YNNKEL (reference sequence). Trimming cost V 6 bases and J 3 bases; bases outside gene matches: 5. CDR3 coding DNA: TGTGCCAGCAGTCCCCGGACAGGGGACACCGGGGAGCTGTTTTTT. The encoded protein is CASSPRTGDTGELFF.

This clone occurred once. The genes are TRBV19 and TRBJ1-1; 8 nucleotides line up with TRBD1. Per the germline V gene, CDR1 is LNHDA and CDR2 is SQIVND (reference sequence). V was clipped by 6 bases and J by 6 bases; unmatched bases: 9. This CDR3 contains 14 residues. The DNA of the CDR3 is TGTGCCAGTAGACTGGACAGGGTCGTAGCTGAAGCTTTCTTT. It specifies CASRLDRVVAEAFF.

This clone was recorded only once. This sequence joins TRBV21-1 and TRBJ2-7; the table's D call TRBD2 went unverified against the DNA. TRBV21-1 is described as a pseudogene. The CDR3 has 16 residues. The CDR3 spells CASSNSRGKAGYEQYF. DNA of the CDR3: TGTGCCAGCAGCAACTCCCGAGGGAAGGCGGGCTACGAGCAGTACTTC.

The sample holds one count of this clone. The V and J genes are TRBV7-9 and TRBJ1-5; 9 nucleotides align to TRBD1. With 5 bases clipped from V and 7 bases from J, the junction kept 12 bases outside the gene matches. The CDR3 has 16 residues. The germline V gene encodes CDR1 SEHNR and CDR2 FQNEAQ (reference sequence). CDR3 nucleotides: TGTGCCAGCAGCCCGTTACTGACAGGGGGTACGCAGCCCCAGCATTTT. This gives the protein CASSPLLTGGTQPQHF.

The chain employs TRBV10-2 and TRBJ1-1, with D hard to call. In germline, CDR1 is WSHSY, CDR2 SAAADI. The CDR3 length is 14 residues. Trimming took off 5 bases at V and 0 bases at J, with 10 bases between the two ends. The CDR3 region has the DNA TGCGCCAGCAGTTCCACGGGAATGAACACTGAAGCTTTCTTT. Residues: CASSSTGMNTEAFF.

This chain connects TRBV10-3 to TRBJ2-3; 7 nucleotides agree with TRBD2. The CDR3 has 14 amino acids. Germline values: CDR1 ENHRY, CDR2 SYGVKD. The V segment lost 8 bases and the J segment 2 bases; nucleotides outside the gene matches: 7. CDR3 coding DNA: TGTGCCATCGGAGGTCAGCGGGACACAGATACGCAGTATTTT. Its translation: CAIGGQRDTDTQYF.

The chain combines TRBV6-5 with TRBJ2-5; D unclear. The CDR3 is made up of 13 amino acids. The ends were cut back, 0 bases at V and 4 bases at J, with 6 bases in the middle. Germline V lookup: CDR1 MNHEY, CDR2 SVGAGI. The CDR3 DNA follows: TGTGCCAGCAGTTACTCGCCGGGAGAGACCCAGTACTTC. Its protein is CASSYSPGETQYF.

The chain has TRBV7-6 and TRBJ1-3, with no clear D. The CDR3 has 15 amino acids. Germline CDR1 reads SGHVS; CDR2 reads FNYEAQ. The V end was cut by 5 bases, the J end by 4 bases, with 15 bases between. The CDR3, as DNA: TGTGCCAGCAGCCAATACTCGGGTTACGGAAACACCATATATTTT. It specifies CASSQYSGYGNTIYF.

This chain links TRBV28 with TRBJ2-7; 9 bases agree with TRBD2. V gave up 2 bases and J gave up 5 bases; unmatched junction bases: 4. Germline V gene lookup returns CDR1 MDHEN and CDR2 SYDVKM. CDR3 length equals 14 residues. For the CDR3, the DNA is TGTGCCAGCAGTTTAGCGGGAGGGCCCCACGAGCAGTACTTC. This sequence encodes CASSLAGGPHEQYF. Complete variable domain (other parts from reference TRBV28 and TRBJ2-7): DVKVTQSSRYLVKRTGEKVFLECVQDMDHENMFWYRQDPGLGLRLIYFSYDVKMKEKGDIPEGYSVSREKKERFSLILESASTNQTSMYLCASSLAGGPHEQYFGPGTRLTVT.

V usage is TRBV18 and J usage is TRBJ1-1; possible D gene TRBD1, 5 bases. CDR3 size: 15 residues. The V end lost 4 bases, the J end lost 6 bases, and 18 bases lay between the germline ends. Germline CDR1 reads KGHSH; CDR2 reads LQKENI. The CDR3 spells CASSLTTGGVAEAFF. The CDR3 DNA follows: TGTGCCAGCTCACTCACCACCGGGGGGGTCGCTGAAGCTTTCTTT.

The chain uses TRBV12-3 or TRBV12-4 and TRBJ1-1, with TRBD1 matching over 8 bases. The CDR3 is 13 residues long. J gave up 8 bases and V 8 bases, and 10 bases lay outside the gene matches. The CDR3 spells CASGTADREEAFF. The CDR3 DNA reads TGTGCCAGCGGAACCGCGGACAGGGAAGAAGCTTTCTTT.

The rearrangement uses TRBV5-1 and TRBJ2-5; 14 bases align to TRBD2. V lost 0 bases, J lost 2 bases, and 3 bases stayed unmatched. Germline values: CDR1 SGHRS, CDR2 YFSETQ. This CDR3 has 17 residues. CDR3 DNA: TGCGCCAGCAGCTTGGCCAGGACTAGCGGGGGGCAAGAGACCCAGTACTTC. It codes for CASSLARTSGGQETQYF.

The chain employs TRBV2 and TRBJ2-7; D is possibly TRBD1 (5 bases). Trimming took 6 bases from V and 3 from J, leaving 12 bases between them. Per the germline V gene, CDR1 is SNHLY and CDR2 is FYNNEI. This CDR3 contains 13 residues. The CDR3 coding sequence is TGTGCCAGCAGCCTGATGACAGTCTACGAGCAGTACTTC. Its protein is CASSLMTVYEQYF.